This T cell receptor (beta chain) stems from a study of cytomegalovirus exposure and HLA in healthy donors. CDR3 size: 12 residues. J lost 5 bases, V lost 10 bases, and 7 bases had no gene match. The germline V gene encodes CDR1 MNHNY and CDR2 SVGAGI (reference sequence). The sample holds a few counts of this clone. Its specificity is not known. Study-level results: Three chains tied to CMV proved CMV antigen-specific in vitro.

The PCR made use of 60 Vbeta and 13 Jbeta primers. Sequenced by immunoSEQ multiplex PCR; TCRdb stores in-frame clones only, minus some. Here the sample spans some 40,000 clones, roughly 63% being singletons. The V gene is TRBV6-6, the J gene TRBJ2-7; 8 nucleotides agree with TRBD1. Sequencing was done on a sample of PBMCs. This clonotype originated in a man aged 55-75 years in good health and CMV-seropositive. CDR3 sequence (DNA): TGTGCCACCCGGACAGGGCCGGACGAGCAGTACTTC. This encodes CATRTGPDEQYF.